This section outlines one TCR beta chain sequence together with its context. Antigen specificity is unknown. The same CDR3 also results from other DNA sequences found in this sample. Germline trimming cut 1 base from V and 3 bases from J; bases unmatched to any gene: 1. The CDR3 runs 14 residues. CDR1 is LGHNA and CDR2 is YSLEER in the germline V gene. This sample is drawn from a study of cytomegalovirus exposure and HLA in healthy donors. Whole-study findings and limits: Most TCR sequences showed up rarely, but some public TCRs showed up in many donors.

In the PCR, 60 Vbeta and 13 Jbeta primers were used. Using immunoSEQ multiplex PCR, the repertoire was profiled, and TCRdb retains in-frame clones only, with some absent. Here the sample spans tens of thousands of clones, around 80% being singletons. The clonotype was recovered from a male donor in good health and CMV-seropositive. V and J are TRBV4-3 and TRBJ2-7; 9 bases agree with TRBD1. Sequencing was done on a sample of PBMCs. The CDR3 coding sequence is TGCGCCAGCAGCCAAGTGGGACAGGGCTACGAGCAGTACTTC. Its translation is CASSQVGQGYEQYF.